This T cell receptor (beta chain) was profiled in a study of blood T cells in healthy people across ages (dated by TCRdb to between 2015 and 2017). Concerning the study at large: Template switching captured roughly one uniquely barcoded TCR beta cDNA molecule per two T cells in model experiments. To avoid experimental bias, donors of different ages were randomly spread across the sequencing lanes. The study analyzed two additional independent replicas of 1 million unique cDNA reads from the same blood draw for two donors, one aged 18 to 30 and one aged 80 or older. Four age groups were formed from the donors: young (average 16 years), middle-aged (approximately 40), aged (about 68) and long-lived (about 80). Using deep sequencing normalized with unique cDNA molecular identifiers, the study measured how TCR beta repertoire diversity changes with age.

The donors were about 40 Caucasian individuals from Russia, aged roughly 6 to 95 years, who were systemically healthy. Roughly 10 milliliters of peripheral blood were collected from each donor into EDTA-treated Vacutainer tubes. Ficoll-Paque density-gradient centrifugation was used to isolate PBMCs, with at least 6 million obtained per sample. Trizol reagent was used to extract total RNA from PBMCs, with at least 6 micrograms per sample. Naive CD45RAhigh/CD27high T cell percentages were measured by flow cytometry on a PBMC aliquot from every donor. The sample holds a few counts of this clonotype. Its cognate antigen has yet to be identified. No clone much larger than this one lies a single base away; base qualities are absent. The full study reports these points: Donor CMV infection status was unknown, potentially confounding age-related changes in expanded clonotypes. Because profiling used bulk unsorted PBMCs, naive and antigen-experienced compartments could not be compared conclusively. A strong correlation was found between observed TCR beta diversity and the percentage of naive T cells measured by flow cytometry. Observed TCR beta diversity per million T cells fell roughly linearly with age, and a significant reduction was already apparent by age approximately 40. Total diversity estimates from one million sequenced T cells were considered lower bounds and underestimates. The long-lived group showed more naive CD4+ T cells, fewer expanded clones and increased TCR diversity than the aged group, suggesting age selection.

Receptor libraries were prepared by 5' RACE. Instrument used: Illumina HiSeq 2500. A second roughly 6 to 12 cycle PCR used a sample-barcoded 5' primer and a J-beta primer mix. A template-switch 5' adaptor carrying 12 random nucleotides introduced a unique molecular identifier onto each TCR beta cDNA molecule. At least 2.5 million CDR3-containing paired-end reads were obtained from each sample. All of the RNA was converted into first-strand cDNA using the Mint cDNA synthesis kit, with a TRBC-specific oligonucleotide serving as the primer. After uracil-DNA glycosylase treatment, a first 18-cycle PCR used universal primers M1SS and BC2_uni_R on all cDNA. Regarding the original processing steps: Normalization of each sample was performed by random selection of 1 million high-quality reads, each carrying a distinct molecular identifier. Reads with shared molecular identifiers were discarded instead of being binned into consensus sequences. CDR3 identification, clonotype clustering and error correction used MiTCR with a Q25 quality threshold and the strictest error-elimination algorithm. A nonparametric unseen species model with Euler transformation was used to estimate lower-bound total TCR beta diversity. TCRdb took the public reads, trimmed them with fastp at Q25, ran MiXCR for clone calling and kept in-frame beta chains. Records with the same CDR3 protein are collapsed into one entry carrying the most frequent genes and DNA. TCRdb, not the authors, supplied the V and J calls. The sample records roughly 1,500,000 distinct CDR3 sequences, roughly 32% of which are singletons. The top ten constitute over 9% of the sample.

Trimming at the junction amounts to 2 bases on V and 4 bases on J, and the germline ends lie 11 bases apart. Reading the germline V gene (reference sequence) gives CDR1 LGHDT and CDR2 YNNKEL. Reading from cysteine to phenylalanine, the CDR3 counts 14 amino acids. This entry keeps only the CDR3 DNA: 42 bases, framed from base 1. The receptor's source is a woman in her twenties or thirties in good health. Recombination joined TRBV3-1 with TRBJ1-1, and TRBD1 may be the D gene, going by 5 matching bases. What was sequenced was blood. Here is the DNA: TGTGCCAGCAGCCAACTGGGGGATGGCACTGAAGCTTTCTTT. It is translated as CASSQLGDGTEAFF.